This T cell receptor (beta chain) was observed in a study of T cell responses to AZD1222 COVID-19 vaccine (dated by TCRdb to the early 2020s). Notes on the research overall: AZD1222 recipients whose second dose came at about 4 weeks and those whose second dose came at about 12 weeks were combined into one group, since spike-specific TCR depth and breadth did not differ between the two schedules. TCR sequencing covered fewer than 250 trial participants: 200 to 210 given two doses of AZD1222 and about 26 given two doses of MenACWY control vaccine. Trial participants were enrolled by age into 18-55, 56-69 and 70-plus year subgroups, with around 150, 28 and 57 TCR-sequenced participants respectively. The paper's findings and limits, for the study overall: Conclusions about previously exposed vaccinees are limited because only a handful of AZD1222 recipients were SARS-CoV-2 seropositive at baseline. Most participants were white British and females outnumbered males, and the authors suggested that clonal diversity may have been underestimated. The 56-69-year group was small, and its depth increase did not reach significance, likely because of low power. Nearly half of unique spike-specific TCRs reportedly recognized epitopes outside regions mutated in the B.1.351 and B.1.1.7 variants. No day 14 peak-response samples were available, so repertoires were characterized only after the peak T cell response. After two AZD1222 doses, both the breadth and the depth of spike-specific TCRs were significantly higher than at day 0 and than in MenACWY recipients. CD4 TCRs associated with the vaccine covered the entire spike protein, and the dominant responses were in regions 160-218 and 743-854.

The time point label here, explained by the study, means: baseline before first vaccination. Vaccinee samples came from UK trials COV001 and COV002, including a single-blind randomized controlled phase 2/3 trial of AZD1222 (ChAdOx1 nCoV-19) in healthy adults. Trial participant PBMC samples were collected at day 0 and day 28 after the second dose for TCRbeta chain sequencing. The CDR3 regions of human TCRbeta chains were analyzed by immunosequencing. As for the authors' bioinformatics: TCRs in the repertoires were matched against a reference library of SARS-CoV-2-specific TCRs that had been generated with the MIRA antigen-specificity platform. Breadth was defined as the fraction of unique TCRs that were SARS-CoV-2-associated. Depth was defined as the fraction of total T cells that were SARS-CoV-2-associated. Using the MIRA data, every spike-specific TCR was mapped to the spike region that the TCR reacted to and assigned to either a CD4 or a CD8 class. Log10-transformed breadth and depth values were compared by one-way ANOVA with Sidak's multiple comparisons tests. This is the immuneACCESS table as TCRdb keeps it, with only in-frame sequences that have V and J called. A part of the clones is gone; compared with another copy, unresolved V genes explain less than half, and the rest is unexplained. V, J and clone size are those of that table, while D and trimming were read from the DNA. The sample records around 120,000 clones, around 87% of which are singletons. The ten biggest clones cover roughly 3.6% of the sample.

On this clone itself: Its target antigen remains unknown. Within one base of it there is no much larger clone, and no base qualities were kept.

For CDR1 and CDR2, the germline V gene lists SGHVS and FQNEAQ. The CDR3, from cysteine to phenylalanine, totals 13 residues. Solely the CDR3 DNA is kept, with 39 bases framed from the first base. V lost 4 bases and J lost 4 bases; the stretch between them is 10 bases long. Recombination joined TRBV7-8 with TRBJ2-5, with TRBD2 tentatively as D gene (6 bases match). The material was peripheral blood, obtained on day 0 of AZD1222 vaccination. The sequence derives from an adult in good health. The CDR3: CASSWGVPETQYF. The DNA sequence is as follows: TGTGCCAGCAGCTGGGGGGTCCCAGAGACCCAGTACTTC.